Below, 32 T cell receptor beta chains from the same sample are listed, as sequenced in a study of blood T cell repertoires in COVID-19. The table came from immunoSEQ multiplex PCR; TCRdb's copy has only in-frame clones and leaves some out. The table has 240,000 or so clones, approximately 82% seen once. The sample was peripheral blood. These receptors were taken from a woman of 80 years or more with acute or convalescent COVID-19.

This clone was found a few times. This chain connects TRBV7-9 to TRBJ2-7; TRBD2 matches at 8 bases. This CDR3 is built from 14 residues. Germline CDR1 and CDR2: SEHNR and FQNEAQ (reference sequence). V lost 5 bases to trimming and J lost 9 bases; unmatched junction nucleotides: 12. DNA for the CDR3: TGTGCCAGCAGCCATGGACTAGCCGGATCGGCGCAGTACTTC. Amino acid sequence: CASSHGLAGSAQYF.

The rearrangement links TRBV6-1 to TRBJ1-5; 9 bases map to TRBD1. This CDR3 is 16 amino acids long. Germline V gene data show CDR1 as MNHNS and CDR2 as SASEGT. The ends lost 3 bases at V and 7 bases at J; junction bases unmatched: 10. This CDR3 is CASSDSGVGTGQPQHF. The DNA for the CDR3 is TGTGCCAGCAGTGATTCGGGGGTGGGGACAGGGCAGCCCCAGCATTTT.

There are a few counts of this clone. This chain uses TRBV28 with TRBJ1-4, with D possibly TRBD1 on 6 matching bases. V lost 2 bases and J lost 4, with 14 bases in between. CDR1 is MDHEN and CDR2 is SYDVKM in the germline V gene. The CDR3 sequence is 16 residues long. The CDR3 nucleotides are TGTGCCAGCAGTTTAACGCTGAGGGGGAGTAATGAAAAACTGTTTTTT. This translates into CASSLTLRGSNEKLFF.

This clone was counted once. The chain carries TRBV3-1 (or the pseudogene TRBV3-2) and TRBJ1-2, with TRBD1 as a possible D gene (6 bases). The CDR3 length is 12 residues. Germline V gives CDR1 LGHDT, CDR2 YNNKEL (reference sequence). V was trimmed by 3 bases and J by 10 bases, leaving 12 bases between them. CDR3 region: CASSHLKGDYTF. The CDR3, as DNA: TGTGCCAGCAGCCATTTAAAGGGGGACTACACCTTC.

The V call is TRBV6-4, the J call TRBJ2-1, with D possibly being TRBD2 (6 bases). The V end lost 4 bases, the J end lost 4 bases, and 11 bases lay between the germline ends. The germline gives CDR1 MRHNA, CDR2 SNTAGT. This CDR3 region has 14 residues. CDR3 sequence (DNA): TGTGCCAGCAGTGCGAGCGGGTCTTACAATGAGCAGTTCTTC. Translating it yields CASSASGSYNEQFF.

V gene TRBV19 combines with J gene TRBJ2-1; TRBD2 aligns across 7 bases. Trimming at V came to 5 bases and at J to 3 bases, leaving 1 base not matched to a gene. Germline V gene lookup returns CDR1 LNHDA and CDR2 SQIVND (reference sequence). The CDR3 is 13 amino acids. The CDR3 loop reads CASSGTIYNEQFF. In nucleotides, the CDR3 is TGTGCCAGTAGTGGGACTATCTACAATGAGCAGTTCTTC.

Here the CDR3 DNA reads TGCGCCAGCAGCTTGGACCCCTACCGGGACAGGGGGTCCCTGAACACTGAAGCTTTCTTT. As protein: CASSLDPYRDRGSLNTEAFF. V gene TRBV5-1 combines with J gene TRBJ1-1; 11 bases agree with TRBD1. Germline loops: CDR1 SGHRS, CDR2 YFSETQ. This CDR3 is built from 20 residues. The V gene end was trimmed by 0 bases and the J gene end by 0 bases; junction bases not matched to a gene: 13.

The rearrangement joins TRBV6-5 to TRBJ1-1; TRBD1 might be the D (6 bases). The CDR3 contains 12 residues. The germline CDR1 and CDR2 sequences are MNHEY and SVGAGI. Trimming cost V 6 bases and J 10 bases, with 15 bases left between them. This chain's CDR3 is CASRRTAGLAFF. The CDR3 nucleotides read TGTGCCAGCAGGCGGACAGCCGGGCTAGCTTTCTTT.

This chain uses TRBV5-1 with TRBJ2-1; 15 positions match TRBD2. The trim removed 4 bases at V and 4 bases at J, leaving 6 bases unmatched. The CDR3 has 17 residues. CDR1 is SGHRS, CDR2 YFSETQ, per germline. The CDR3 sequence: CASSQGTSGGNYNEQFF. The CDR3 coding sequence is TGCGCCAGCAGCCAGGGGACTAGCGGGGGGAATTACAATGAGCAGTTCTTC.

In its sample, this clone was seen a few times. The V call is TRBV7-2, the J call TRBJ2-2; 13 bases are a match to TRBD2. V shed 5 bases and J 4 bases; nucleotides not matched to a gene: 4. The CDR3 spans 16 residues. Looked up from germline, CDR1 is SGHTA and CDR2 is FQGNSA. CDR3 coding DNA: TGTGCCAGCAGCGGCGGACTAGCGGGAGTCACCGGGGAGCTGTTTTTT. This sequence encodes CASSGGLAGVTGELFF.

The genes are TRBV5-1 and TRBJ2-5, with D possibly matching TRBD1 (5 bases). The germline V gene encodes CDR1 SGHRS and CDR2 YFSETQ. This CDR3 spans 15 amino acids. Trimming shortened V by 0 bases and J by 2 bases, and 11 bases separated the two germline ends. CDR3 sequence: CASSLVPNRQETQYF. CDR3 DNA sequence: TGCGCCAGCAGCTTGGTGCCCAACAGGCAAGAGACCCAGTACTTC.

V and J are TRBV6-5 and TRBJ1-2; D might be TRBD1 (5 bases). CDR3 size: 13 residues. V was cut by 5 bases and J by 4 bases, with 11 bases left in between. The germline gives CDR1 MNHEY, CDR2 SVGAGI. This chain's CDR3 is CASSLDSIYGYTF. The CDR3, as DNA: TGTGCCAGCAGTCTAGACAGTATCTATGGCTACACCTTC.

The chain joins TRBV19 to TRBJ1-1, with a weak D call TRBD1 (6 bases). The CDR3 consists of 14 residues. Trimming stripped 4 bases from V and 4 bases from J, with 13 bases between. From germline, CDR1 is LNHDA and CDR2 SQIVND (reference sequence). The CDR3 spells CASSSRGWVTEAFF. The CDR3, as DNA: TGTGCCAGTAGTAGCAGGGGTTGGGTCACTGAAGCTTTCTTT. Using reference TRBV19 and TRBJ1-1 for the parts outside the CDR3, the full variable domain is DGGITQSPKYLFRKEGQNVTLSCEQNLNHDAMYWYRQDPGQGLRLIYYSQIVNDFQKGDIAEGYSVSREKKESFPLTVTSAQKNPTAFYLCASSSRGWVTEAFFGQGTRLTVV.

The V gene is TRBV27, the J gene TRBJ1-5; D unclear. Per the germline V gene, CDR1 is MNHEY and CDR2 is SMNVEV (reference sequence). There are 15 residues in the CDR3. V was pared by 7 bases and J by 5 bases, with 18 bases between. The CDR3 sequence is CASKRTAEFYQPQHF. The CDR3 region has the DNA TGTGCCAGCAAGCGCACGGCGGAGTTTTATCAGCCCCAGCATTTT.

J is TRBJ1-2 and V is TRBV29-1; D unresolved. Germline assignment: CDR1 SQVTM and CDR2 ANQGSEA. V lost 1 base, J lost 4 bases, and 4 bases lay in between. CDR3 length: 11 residues. The CDR3 loop is CSVEVGYGYTF. In DNA, the CDR3 is TGCAGCGTTGAAGTCGGCTATGGCTACACCTTC. The full variable domain, rest sourced from reference TRBV29-1 and TRBJ1-2, is SAVISQKPSRDICQRGTSLTIQCQVDSQVTMMFWYRQQPGQSLTLIATANQGSEATYESGFVIDKFPISRPNLTFSTLTVSNMSPEDSSIYLCSVEVGYGYTFGSGTRLTVV.

This chain connects TRBV6-5 to TRBJ1-6; TRBD1 agrees at 9 bases. The trim removed 7 bases at V and 14 bases at J, leaving 15 bases unmatched. The CDR3 contains 15 residues. Germline V gene data show CDR1 as MNHEY and CDR2 as SVGAGI. The CDR3 protein is CASIYPGQGPTALHF. For the CDR3, the DNA is TGTGCCAGCATCTATCCAGGACAGGGGCCGACCGCCCTCCACTTT.

This clone showed up just once. This chain connects TRBV18 to TRBJ1-2, with 7 positions matching TRBD1. Germline values: CDR1 KGHSH, CDR2 LQKENI. CDR3 length: 15 amino acids. V lost 3 bases, J lost 10 bases, and 14 bases stayed unmatched. For the CDR3, the DNA is TGTGCCAGCTCACCTCCGAACGGGGACAGTTCCGACTACACCTTC. Amino acid sequence: CASSPPNGDSSDYTF.

V usage is TRBV9 and J usage is TRBJ1-1; a possible D gene is TRBD1 (6 bases). V lost 2 bases to trimming and J lost 0 bases, with 11 bases between them. Germline CDR1 reads SGDLS; CDR2 reads YYNGEE. The CDR3 length is 15 residues. The chain's CDR3 is CASSVQTGLNTEAFF. The DNA for the CDR3 is TGTGCCAGCAGCGTCCAGACAGGACTGAACACTGAAGCTTTCTTT.

In DNA form, the CDR3 reads TGTGCCAGCAGCCCACATTACAATGAGCAGTTCTTC. Its translation is CASSPHYNEQFF. This chain connects TRBV9 to TRBJ2-1; D uncertain. Between the trimmed V and J ends, which lost 4 bases and 4 bases, there was a span of 6 bases. Looked up from germline, CDR1 is SGDLS and CDR2 is YYNGEE. The CDR3 loop spans 12 amino acids.

The rearrangement joins TRBV7-9 to TRBJ1-1; 9 bases match TRBD1. The germline V gene has CDR1 SEHNR and CDR2 FQNEAQ (reference sequence). The CDR3 covers 14 residues. V shed 4 bases and J 3 bases; nucleotides not matched to a gene: 3. DNA for the CDR3: TGTGCCAGCAGCTCAGACAGGGGGTACACTGAAGCTTTCTTT. The encoded protein is CASSSDRGYTEAFF.

V gene TRBV5-5 combines with J gene TRBJ1-5; D is unclear. V gave up 1 base and J gave up 4 bases, with 12 bases separating them. The germline CDR1 and CDR2 sequences are SGHKS and YYEKEE (reference sequence). The CDR3 contains 15 residues. The CDR3 region is CASSLFGGPNQPQHF. CDR3 nucleotide sequence: TGTGCCAGCAGCTTGTTCGGAGGTCCTAATCAGCCCCAGCATTTT.

The chain couples TRBV6-2 or TRBV6-3 to TRBJ2-5; TRBD2 aligns across 8 bases. V trimming: 4 bases; J trimming: 2 bases; junction bases outside the gene matches: 6. CDR3 size: 15 residues. CDR1 is MNHEY and CDR2 is SVGEGT in the germline V gene. The CDR3 bases are TGTGCCAGCAGTTTTCCGGCGGGGGGACAAGAGACCCAGTACTTC. Amino acids: CASSFPAGGQETQYF.

There are many counts of this clone. This chain links TRBV4-1 with TRBJ1-6, with D possibly TRBD1 on 6 matching bases. V was shortened by 0 bases and J by 1 base, with 13 bases between the two germline ends. This CDR3 spans 18 amino acids. The V gene's germline CDR1 is MGHRA and CDR2 YSYEKL. CDR3 loop: CASSQDRKGGSYNSPLHF. The CDR3 DNA reads as TGCGCCAGCAGCCAAGATAGGAAAGGGGGATCCTATAATTCACCCCTCCACTTT.

The V gene is TRBV6-1, the J gene TRBJ1-2; D unresolved. Germline CDR1 reads MNHNS; CDR2 reads SASEGT. The CDR3 sequence is 14 residues long. V lost 0 bases, J lost 4 bases, and 9 bases lay in between. The CDR3 is CASSEALRSYGYTF. CDR3 bases: TGTGCCAGCAGTGAAGCGCTTCGGAGCTATGGCTACACCTTC.

DNA for the CDR3: TGTGCCAGCAGAACTAGCGGGGGTCAAGAGACCCAGTACTTC. Its protein product is CASRTSGGQETQYF. The chain has TRBV3-1 (or the pseudogene TRBV3-2) and TRBJ2-5; 11 bases match TRBD2. The J segment lost 2 bases and the V segment lost 6 bases, leaving 2 bases of the junction unmatched. This CDR3 region has 14 residues. The germline gives CDR1 LGHDT, CDR2 YNNKEL (reference sequence).

V usage is TRBV5-4 and J usage is TRBJ2-3, with TRBD2 matching 8 bases. V trimming: 4 bases; J trimming: 0 bases; junction bases outside the gene matches: 4. Germline values: CDR1 SGHNT, CDR2 YYREEE (reference sequence). The CDR3 length is 15 residues. The CDR3 loop is CASSAGGPSTDTQYF. In nucleotides, the CDR3 is TGTGCCAGCAGCGCGGGGGGCCCTAGCACAGATACGCAGTATTTT.

This chain joins TRBV5-6 and TRBJ1-6; D gene unclear. With 4 bases removed from V and 9 bases from J, the gap between germline ends came to 17 bases. This CDR3 region has 15 residues. Germline CDR1 reads SGHDT; CDR2 reads YYEEEE. The DNA for the CDR3 is TGTGCCAGCAGCCTCACGCGGAGGGCGGGTTCACCCCTCCACTTT. Residues: CASSLTRRAGSPLHF.

The chain carries TRBV30 and TRBJ2-3; 10 positions match TRBD2. CDR1 is GTSNPN and CDR2 is SVGIG in the germline V gene (reference sequence). The ends lost 5 bases at V and 1 base at J; junction bases unmatched: 3. The CDR3 runs 14 residues. The CDR3 nucleotides are TGTGCCTGGGCCGGGACTAGCGGCACAGATACGCAGTATTTT. This codes for CAWAGTSGTDTQYF.

This chain links TRBV27 with TRBJ2-2, with TRBD1 matching over 7 bases. Germline V gene sequence: CDR1 MNHEY, CDR2 SMNVEV (reference sequence). CDR3 size: 16 residues. V trimming: 3 bases; J trimming: 4 bases; junction bases outside the gene matches: 8. CDR3 protein: CASSFIQGLVTGELFF. Written as DNA, the CDR3 is TGTGCCAGCAGTTTTATACAGGGGCTTGTCACCGGGGAGCTGTTTTTT.

The chain carries TRBV4-1 and TRBJ1-2; D is perhaps TRBD1 (5 bases). The CDR3 has 14 amino acids. The germline V gene encodes CDR1 MGHRA and CDR2 YSYEKL. V dropped 3 bases and J dropped 5 bases, with 13 bases sitting between them. The CDR3 region is CASSQTATSYGYTF. In DNA, the CDR3 is TGCGCCAGCAGCCAGACAGCAACAAGTTATGGCTACACCTTC.

The J gene is TRBJ2-6, the V gene TRBV5-1; the D is unclear. The CDR3 contains 16 residues. CDR1 and CDR2 from the germline V gene are SGHRS and YFSETQ. Trimming removed 4 bases from V and 0 bases from J, with 11 bases in between. The CDR3 protein is CASSPQPPSGANVLTF. In nucleotides, the CDR3 is TGCGCCAGCAGCCCACAACCCCCCTCTGGGGCCAACGTCCTGACTTTC. The full variable domain, completed using reference TRBV5-1 and TRBJ2-6, is KAGVTQTPRYLIKTRGQQVTLSCSPISGHRSVSWYQQTPGQGLQFLFEYFSETQRNKGNFPGRFSGRQFSNSRSEMNVSTLELGDSALYLCASSPQPPSGANVLTFGAGSRLTVL.

The CDR3 region has the DNA TGTGCCAGCAGCCTTAGGGACAGGGAGAACACTGAAGCTTTCTTT. Its protein is CASSLRDRENTEAFF. This sequence joins TRBV5-4 and TRBJ1-1, with TRBD1 matching 9 bases. CDR1 is SGHNT and CDR2 is YYREEE in the germline V gene (reference sequence). Trimming took 4 bases from V and 1 from J; bases not matched to a gene: 5. This CDR3 comprises 15 residues.